This T cell receptor (beta chain) was observed in a study of blood T cell repertoires in COVID-19. The trim removed 4 bases at V and 6 bases at J, leaving 3 bases unmatched. The CDR3 has 13 residues. Germline-derived CDR1 and CDR2 are LGHDT and YNNKEL (reference sequence). Clones were read by immunoSEQ multiplex PCR, and TCRdb kept only the in-frame ones, dropping some. The sample consists of 100,000 to 130,000 clones, 80% to 90% of them appearing once. The chain combines TRBV3-1 (or the pseudogene TRBV3-2) with TRBJ2-1; 7 positions match TRBD1. This TCR derives from a human donor in a cohort sampled during active COVID-19. The sequenced sample consisted of peripheral blood. The CDR3 nucleotides read TGTGCCAGCAGCCTCAACAGGGGCAATGAGCAGTTCTTC. Translation gives CASSLNRGNEQFF.